Sequencing of this TCR beta chain was carried out in a study of blood T cell repertoires in COVID-19. This clone was seen only once. This CDR3 is 16 amino acids long. The germline CDR1 and CDR2 sequences are SGHVS and FQNEAQ. With 5 bases clipped from V and 4 bases from J, the junction kept 8 bases outside the gene matches. The method was immunoSEQ multiplex PCR; TCRdb's version includes in-frame clones alone and lacks a portion of them. Here the sample spans some 150,000 clones, around 90% being singletons. Sequencing used peripheral blood. The TCR sequence derives from a woman aged 60-75 years with acute or convalescent COVID-19. The chain employs TRBV7-8 and TRBJ1-3, with 10 bases identical to TRBD1. Here the CDR3 reads CASSQTPGQGGNTIYF. In nucleotides, the CDR3 is TGTGCCAGCAGCCAAACCCCGGGACAGGGGGGAAACACCATATATTTT.